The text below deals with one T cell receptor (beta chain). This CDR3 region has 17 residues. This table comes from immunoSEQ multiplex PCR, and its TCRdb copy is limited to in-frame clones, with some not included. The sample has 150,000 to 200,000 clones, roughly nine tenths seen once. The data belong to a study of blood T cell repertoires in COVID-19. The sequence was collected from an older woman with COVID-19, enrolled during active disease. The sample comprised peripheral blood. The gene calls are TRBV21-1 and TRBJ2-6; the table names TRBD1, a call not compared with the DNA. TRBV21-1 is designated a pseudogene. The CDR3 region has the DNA TGTGCCAGCAGCAAAGGGGCAGACCGCTCTGGGGCCAACGTCCTGACTTTC. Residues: CASSKGADRSGANVLTF.